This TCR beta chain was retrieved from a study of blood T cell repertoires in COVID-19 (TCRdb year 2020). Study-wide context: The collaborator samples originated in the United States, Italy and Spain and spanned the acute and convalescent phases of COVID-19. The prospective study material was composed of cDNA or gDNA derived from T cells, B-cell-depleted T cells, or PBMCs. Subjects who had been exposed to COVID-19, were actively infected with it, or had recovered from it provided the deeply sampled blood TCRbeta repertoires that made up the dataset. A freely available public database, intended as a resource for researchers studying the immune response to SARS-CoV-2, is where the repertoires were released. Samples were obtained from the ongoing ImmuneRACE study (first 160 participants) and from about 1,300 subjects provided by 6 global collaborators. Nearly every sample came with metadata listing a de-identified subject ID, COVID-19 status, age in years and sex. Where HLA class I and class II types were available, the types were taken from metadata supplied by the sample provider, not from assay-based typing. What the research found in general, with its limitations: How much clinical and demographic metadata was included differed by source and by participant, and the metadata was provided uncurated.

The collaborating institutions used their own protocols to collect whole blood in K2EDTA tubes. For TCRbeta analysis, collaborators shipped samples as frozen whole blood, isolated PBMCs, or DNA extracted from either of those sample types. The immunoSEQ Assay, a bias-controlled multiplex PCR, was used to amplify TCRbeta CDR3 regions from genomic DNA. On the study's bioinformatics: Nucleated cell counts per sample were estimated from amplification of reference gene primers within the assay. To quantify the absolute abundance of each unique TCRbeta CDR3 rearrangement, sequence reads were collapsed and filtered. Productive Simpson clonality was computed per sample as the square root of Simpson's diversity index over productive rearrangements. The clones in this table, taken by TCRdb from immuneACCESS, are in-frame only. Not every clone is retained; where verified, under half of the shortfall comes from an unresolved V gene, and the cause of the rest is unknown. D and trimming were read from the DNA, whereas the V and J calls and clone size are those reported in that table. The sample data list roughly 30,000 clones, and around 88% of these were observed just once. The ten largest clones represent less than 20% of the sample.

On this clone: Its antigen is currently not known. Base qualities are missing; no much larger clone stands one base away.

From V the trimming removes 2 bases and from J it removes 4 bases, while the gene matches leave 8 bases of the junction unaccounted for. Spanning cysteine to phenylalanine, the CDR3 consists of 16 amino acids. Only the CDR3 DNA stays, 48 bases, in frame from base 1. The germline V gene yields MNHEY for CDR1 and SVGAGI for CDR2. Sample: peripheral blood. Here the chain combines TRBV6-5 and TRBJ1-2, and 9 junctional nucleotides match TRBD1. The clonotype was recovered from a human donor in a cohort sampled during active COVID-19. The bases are TGTGCCAGCAGTTACAAAACAGGGGGCAGCAGCTATGGCTACACCTTC. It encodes CASSYKTGGSSYGYTF.